This T cell receptor beta chain originates from a study of shared clonotypes between healthy human individuals. Overall study: CD4 naive cells filled three plates per donor, CD4 memory three, CD8 naive two and CD8 memory one.

Naive CD8 populations comprised CD45RO-negative cells positively selected for CCR7, excluding terminally differentiated effector memory CD45RA+ cells. Per the germline V gene, CDR1 is SQVTM and CDR2 is ANQGSEA. V lost 3 bases and J 6 bases, leaving 15 bases between the germline ends. This CDR3 comprises 13 residues. Several immunoSEQ plates received, in even portions, the genomic DNA of each subset. Sorted-subset replicate PCR reactions were performed with 200 ng DNA, corresponding to tens of thousands of T cell genomes. Only in-frame clones appear in the TCRdb table, and some are missing; sequencing was by immunoSEQ multiplex PCR. The top ten hold roughly 0.1% of the sample, which has roughly 590,000 clones, over 95% seen once.

This sequence joins TRBV29-1 and TRBJ2-7; weak D call: TRBD2 (6 bases). The source material was naive CD8+ T cells sorted from blood. This TCR came from a woman younger than 45 in good health. CDR3 residues: CSVEGTPEGEQYF. CDR3 DNA sequence: TGCAGCGTTGAGGGGACCCCGGAGGGCGAGCAGTACTTC.